This TCR beta chain was identified in a study of cytomegalovirus exposure and HLA in healthy donors. The study's findings and limits: A missense DCLRE1C variant was associated with V- and J-gene trimming of TCR beta chains in a later analysis, and an independent cohort replicated the association. Per a prior analysis, the majority of TCR beta V segments were productive roughly 87% or roughly 30% of the time. The study recorded 150 to 200 TCR beta chains that were cytomegalovirus-associated.

Notes on this clone: The antigen is undetermined.

The PCR was carried out with 60 Vbeta primers and 13 Jbeta primers. Assay: immunoSEQ multiplex PCR; the TCRdb copy retains only in-frame clones and omits some. Of about 40,000 clones in the sample, approximately 80% were seen once. The CDR3 loop spans 16 amino acids. The V and J ends lost 3 bases and 0 bases respectively, with 12 bases between them. Germline V CDR1 and CDR2: MDHEN, SYDVKM. The chain carries TRBV28 and TRBJ2-4; unclear D gene. Sequenced: PBMCs. The TCR sequence derives from a woman between 18 and 29 years old in good health and CMV-seropositive. DNA of the CDR3: TGTGCCAGCAGTTTGGCCCTCGGGTTAGCCAAAAACATTCAGTACTTC. It codes for CASSLALGLAKNIQYF.